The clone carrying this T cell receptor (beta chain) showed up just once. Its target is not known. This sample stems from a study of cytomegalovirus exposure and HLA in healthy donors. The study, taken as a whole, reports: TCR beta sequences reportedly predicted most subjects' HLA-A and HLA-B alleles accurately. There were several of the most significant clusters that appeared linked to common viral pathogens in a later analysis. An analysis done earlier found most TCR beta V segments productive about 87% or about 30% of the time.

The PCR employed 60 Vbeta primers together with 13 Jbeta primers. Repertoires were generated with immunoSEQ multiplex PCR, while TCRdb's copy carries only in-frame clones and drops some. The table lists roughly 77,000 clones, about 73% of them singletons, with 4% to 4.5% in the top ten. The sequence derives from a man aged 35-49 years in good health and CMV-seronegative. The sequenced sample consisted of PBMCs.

The CDR3 DNA reads TGTGCCAGCAGCAAAGGGTTAGGAGGGACAGGGGTTAATGAAAAACTGTTTTTT. It yields the protein CASSKGLGGTGVNEKLFF. This chain connects TRBV21-1 to TRBJ1-4; the D call of TRBD1 is as the table states it, not checked on the DNA. TRBV21-1 is termed a pseudogene. The CDR3 is made up of 18 amino acids.